This TCR beta chain derives from a study of cytomegalovirus exposure and HLA in healthy donors. As concerns this clone: The antigen remains unidentified.

60 Vbeta and 13 Jbeta primers were used in PCR. Repertoires were generated with immunoSEQ multiplex PCR, while TCRdb's copy carries only in-frame clones and drops some. The profile covers hundreds of thousands of clones, with around four fifths appearing a single time and roughly 2.5% taken by the ten largest. The study, taken as a whole, reports: The likely explanation for a cluster of highly shared sequence variants was sequencing artifact.

The specimen was PBMCs. The TCR was taken from a woman aged 55-70 years in good health and CMV-seropositive.

CDR3 DNA sequence: TGTGCCTGGAGTGTAGGATGGACAGGGGCCTACGAGCAGTACTTC. Encoded protein: CAWSVGWTGAYEQYF. V and J are TRBV30 and TRBJ2-5; TRBD1 agrees at 9 bases. The J call could be wrong; TRBJ2-7 is a better fit for the DNA end. This CDR3 comprises 15 residues. The germline CDR1 and CDR2 sequences are GTSNPN and SVGIG (reference sequence).